This TCR beta chain appears in the sequencing data of a study of cytomegalovirus exposure and HLA in healthy donors. Study context: Approximately 180 million T cells yielded roughly 100 million unique TCR beta sequences, as an earlier analysis found.

The PCR made use of 60 Vbeta and 13 Jbeta primers. Clones were sequenced by immunoSEQ multiplex PCR, and TCRdb holds only the in-frame ones, with some missing. The data hold 150,000 to 200,000 clones, with 78% observed a single time. The CDR3 runs 17 residues. Looked up from germline, CDR1 is SGHRS and CDR2 is YFSETQ. Losses at the gene ends were 2 bases for V and 8 bases for J; bases not matched to a gene: 11. The gene calls are TRBV5-1 and TRBJ2-1; 12 nucleotides align to TRBD2. Sequencing input: PBMCs. The sequence was obtained from a woman in her 30s in good health and CMV-seropositive. The CDR3 bases are TGCGCCAGCAGCTTCACCACCCCCAGACTAGCGGGAGATGAGCAGTTCTTC. It yields the protein CASSFTTPRLAGDEQFF. The full variable domain, in which reference TRBV5-1 and TRBJ2-1 provide the parts outside the CDR3, is KAGVTQTPRYLIKTRGQQVTLSCSPISGHRSVSWYQQTPGQGLQFLFEYFSETQRNKGNFPGRFSGRQFSNSRSEMNVSTLELGDSALYLCASSFTTPRLAGDEQFFGPGTRLTVL.